Below are 2 T cell receptor beta chains sequenced from a single sample in a study of tumor and adjacent non-tumor tissue in lung cancer. No cell sorting was done before RNA was extracted from the tissue. TCRbeta libraries were built with three rounds of nested PCR, modified from ARM-PCR. TCRdb ran MiXCR on the multiplex PCR reads and lists one entry per CDR3 protein. The data contain tens of thousands of distinct CDR3 sequences, less than 75% of them seen just once; the ten biggest clones take up about a sixth. Sequenced: lung tumor tissue. These receptors were obtained from a man in his fifties or sixties with non-small cell lung cancer.

On this clonotype itself: A clone one base away is much larger, so this may be a read error. The chain recombines TRBV6-2 or TRBV6-3 with TRBJ1-6; 9 bases align to TRBD1. Germline V gene sequence: CDR1 MNHEY, CDR2 SVGEGT. The CDR3 runs 17 residues. The CDR3 loop is CASSYSGTDRGFRALQF. CDR3 nucleotide sequence: TGTGCCAGCAGTTACTCTGGGACCGACAGGGGGTTCAGAGCTCTCCAGTTT.

The V and J genes are TRBV11-3 and TRBJ1-1; tentatively, D is TRBD1 (6 bases). Deletions cut 10 bases from V and 1 base from J, with 22 bases between. The CDR3 is made up of 16 amino acids. CDR1 is SGHNT, CDR2 YENEEA, per germline. CDR3 bases: TGTGCCAACTCTATGGGACAAGGGGTTGGGAACACTGAAGCTTTCTTT. Encoded protein: CANSMGQGVGNTEAFF.